This entry describes one TCR beta chain. The record originates from a study of CD8 T cells in Susac syndrome. Germline loops: CDR1 DFQATT, CDR2 SNEGSKA (reference sequence). The CDR3 consists of 11 residues. The V and J ends lost 8 bases and 8 bases respectively, with 15 bases between them. RNA, at about 0.45 to 1 ug, was reverse transcribed with random hexamers. immunoSEQ multiplex PCR amplified TCR beta CDR3 across 54 Vbeta, 13 Jbeta. In TCRdb, the immunoSEQ multiplex PCR reads were re-called with MiXCR into one record per CDR3 protein. The profile shows some 120,000 distinct CDR3 sequences, roughly 90% of them singletons. The study sequenced TCR beta in blood CD8+ and CD4+ T cells. Healthy donors constituted the control group, matched for age and sex. In contrast to the negatively isolated CD8+ and CD4+ T cells, TEMRA cells were FACS-enriched.

Sequencing was done on a sample of CD8+ T cells from PBMCs. This chain links TRBV20-1 with TRBJ1-2, with a possible D match to TRBD1 (6 bases). This TCR came from a human donor in good health. The CDR3 here is CSHRGGAGYTF. CDR3 DNA sequence: TGCAGTCATCGAGGGGGTGCGGGCTACACCTTC.